These 27 T cell receptor beta chains originate from one sample sequenced in a study of CD8+CD57+ T cells in acquired aplastic anemia. Researchers used genomic DNA as the template to profile TCR beta VDJ and CDR3. MiXCR, applied by TCRdb to the reads, yields one record per CDR3 protein. The sample holds 200,000 to 250,000 distinct CDR3 sequences, about 59% seen once. Sequenced sample: sorted CD4+, CD8+, or CD8+CD57+ T cells (not recorded which) from PBMCs. Receptors were obtained from a human donor in good health.

Notes on this clonotype: This is likely a read error, given that the CDR3 carries no conserved phenylalanine or tryptophan at its end. In DNA, the CDR3 is TGTGCCAGCAGCCGAACAAGGACAGGTTACGAGCAGTACTTA. The encoded protein is CASSRTRTGYEQYL. V usage is TRBV7-2 and J usage is TRBJ2-7, with 7 bases identical to TRBD1. The V gene's germline CDR1 is SGHTA and CDR2 FQGNSA. With V trimmed by 5 bases and J by 4 bases, 8 bases remained unmatched. The CDR3 consists of 14 residues.

This clonotype was counted a single time. This rearrangement joins TRBV9 to TRBJ1-1; 7 bases agree with TRBD1. V lost 7 bases, J lost 2 bases, and 20 bases stayed unmatched. Germline V gene data show CDR1 as SGDLS and CDR2 as YYNGEE. This CDR3 region has 18 residues. The CDR3 is CASGQDPQGFGANTEAFF. The CDR3 coding sequence is TGTGCCAGCGGCCAAGACCCACAGGGGTTTGGCGCAAACACTGAAGCTTTCTTT. The full variable domain, with the rest looked up from reference TRBV9 and TRBJ1-1, is DSGVTQTPKHLITATGQRVTLRCSPRSGDLSVYWYQQSLDQGLQFLIQYYNGEERAKGNILERFSAQQFPDLHSELNLSSLELGDSALYFCASGQDPQGFGANTEAFFGQGTRLTVV.

The chain carries TRBV20-1 and TRBJ1-1, with D possibly TRBD1 on 6 matching bases. Germline V gene lookup returns CDR1 DFQATT and CDR2 SNEGSKA (reference sequence). V was clipped by 0 bases and J by 11 bases, with 13 bases between them. The CDR3 covers 12 residues. The CDR3 loop reads CSARERGRQAFF. In DNA form, the CDR3 reads TGCAGTGCTAGAGAGCGGGGGCGACAGGCTTTCTTT.

The gene calls are TRBV15 and TRBJ2-2, with D hard to call. Per the germline V gene, CDR1 is LNHNV and CDR2 is YYDKDF (reference sequence). V was pared by 0 bases and J by 6 bases, with 5 bases between. The CDR3 runs 13 residues. CDR3 nucleotide sequence: TGTGCCACCAGCAGAGATACAGCCGGGGAGCTGTTTTTT. This gives the protein CATSRDTAGELFF.

A word on this clonotype: Given a much more abundant clone one base away, this may be a read error. This chain joins TRBV4-1 and TRBJ1-3; the D is unclear. CDR3 size: 12 residues. The germline gives CDR1 MGHRA, CDR2 YSYEKL. The CDR3 region is CASSQGTGTMYF. The CDR3 DNA is TGCGCCAGCAGCCAAGGAACTGGCACCATGTATTTT.

The V and J genes are TRBV15 and TRBJ2-7, with D tentatively TRBD2 (6 bases). The ends were cut back, 0 bases at V and 6 bases at J, with 9 bases in the middle. Germline V gene lookup returns CDR1 LNHNV and CDR2 YYDKDF (reference sequence). The CDR3 consists of 13 residues. CDR3 amino acids: CATSRDLEGEQYF. The CDR3 DNA is TGTGCCACCAGCAGAGATCTGGAGGGCGAGCAGTACTTC. Supplemented by reference TRBV15 and TRBJ2-7, the full variable domain reads DAMVIQNPRYQVTQFGKPVTLSCSQTLNHNVMYWYQQKSSQAPKLLFHYYDKDFNNEADTPDNFQSRRPNTSFCFLDIRSPGLGDTAMYLCATSRDLEGEQYFGPGTRLTVT.

This sequence joins TRBV12-3 or TRBV12-4 and TRBJ2-1; 8 nucleotides align to TRBD2. The CDR3 extends over 14 amino acids. Trimming removed 9 bases from V and 3 bases from J; junction bases left unmatched: 7. The CDR3 is CASASLAGYNEQFF. DNA of the CDR3: TGTGCCAGTGCCTCGCTAGCGGGCTACAATGAGCAGTTCTTC.

This chain connects TRBV3-1 to TRBJ2-5; 11 bases map to TRBD2. This CDR3 is 19 amino acids long. Germline values: CDR1 LGHDT, CDR2 YNNKEL (reference sequence). V was pared by 0 bases and J by 7 bases, with 16 bases of the junction left unmatched. This chain's CDR3 is CASSQDLLASGGFKRTQYF. In DNA form, the CDR3 reads TGTGCCAGCAGCCAAGATCTTCTGGCTAGCGGGGGGTTCAAGAGGACCCAGTACTTC.

This clonotype was counted a single time. This chain joins TRBV7-8 and TRBJ2-5; 7 nucleotides line up with TRBD1. The CDR3 loop spans 15 amino acids. With V trimmed by 4 bases and J by 3 bases, 8 bases remained unmatched. The germline CDR1 and CDR2 sequences are SGHVS and FQNEAQ. CDR3 amino acids: CASSSHRGREETQYF. CDR3 DNA: TGTGCCAGCAGCTCCCACAGGGGCCGGGAAGAGACCCAGTACTTC.

This clonotype was observed many times. The genes are TRBV24-1 and TRBJ2-1; the D gene is possibly TRBD1 (5 bases). The germline V and J ends were trimmed by 2 bases and 7 bases, with 8 bases remaining between them. The V gene's germline CDR1 is KGHDR and CDR2 SFDVKD. CDR3 length equals 13 residues. The CDR3 here is CATSDWGENEQFF. In nucleotides, the CDR3 is TGTGCCACCAGTGATTGGGGCGAAAATGAGCAGTTCTTC.

This chain links TRBV9 with TRBJ2-1, with a weak D call TRBD2 (6 bases). In germline, CDR1 is SGDLS, CDR2 YYNGEE. With 0 bases removed from V and 2 bases from J, the gap between germline ends came to 9 bases. This CDR3 is 15 amino acids long. CDR3 amino acids: CASSVVASAYNEQFF. Written as DNA, the CDR3 is TGTGCCAGCAGCGTAGTAGCTAGCGCCTACAATGAGCAGTTCTTC.

In the case of this clonotype: Its ends do not fully match the called genes, so a read error is possible. The J gene is TRBJ1-4, the V gene TRBV7-9; D might be TRBD1 (6 bases). The germline V gene encodes CDR1 SEHNR and CDR2 FQNEAQ (reference sequence). The CDR3 runs 17 residues. The CDR3 protein is CASSLGGALSSNEKLFF. The DNA for the CDR3 is TGCGCCAGCAGCTTAGGGGGGGCCCTATCCTCAAATGAAAAACTGTTTTTT.

The chain combines TRBV24-1 with TRBJ2-1, with TRBD2 matching over 13 bases. CDR1 is KGHDR, CDR2 SFDVKD, per germline. J was trimmed by 10 bases and V by 4 bases; bases with no gene match: 9. The CDR3 contains 16 residues. The CDR3 sequence: CATSDPGLAGVGEQFF. Here the CDR3 DNA reads TGTGCCACCAGTGACCCCGGACTAGCGGGAGTGGGGGAGCAGTTCTTC.

V is TRBV7-9 and J is TRBJ1-5, with D possibly being TRBD1 (6 bases). This CDR3 spans 16 amino acids. Per the germline V gene, CDR1 is SEHNR and CDR2 is FQNEAQ (reference sequence). Trimming removed 4 bases from V and 0 bases from J, with 13 bases in between. CDR3: CASSSRTDYSNQPQHF. The DNA of the CDR3 is TGTGCCAGCAGCTCTCGGACAGATTATAGCAATCAGCCCCAGCATTTT. The full variable domain, its missing parts supplied by reference TRBV7-9 and TRBJ1-5, is DTGVSQNPRHKITKRGQNVTFRCDPISEHNRLYWYRQTLGQGPEFLTYFQNEAQLEKSRLLSDRFSAERPKGSFSTLEIQRTEQGDSAMYLCASSSRTDYSNQPQHFGDGTRLSIL.

The chain joins TRBV5-5 to TRBJ1-5; no definite D call. Per germline, CDR1 SGHKS and CDR2 YYEKEE (reference sequence). CDR3 length: 15 amino acids. V was pared by 0 bases and J by 0 bases, with 7 bases between. This chain's CDR3 is CASSLAVHSNQPQHF. In DNA form, the CDR3 reads TGTGCCAGCAGCTTGGCAGTGCATAGCAATCAGCCCCAGCATTTT.

The chain employs TRBV7-6 and TRBJ2-7, with a tentative D call TRBD2 (5 bases). This CDR3 comprises 13 residues. Trimming removed 0 bases at V and 3 bases at J, with 6 bases between. CDR1 and CDR2 from the germline V gene are SGHVS and FNYEAQ. The CDR3, as DNA: TGTGCCAGCAGCTTAGCGGAGGTCTACGAGCAGTACTTC. Protein sequence: CASSLAEVYEQYF.

The CDR3 DNA sequence: TGTGCCAGCAGTGACCGGGACAGGGGTAATTCACCCCTCCACTTT. Translation: CASSDRDRGNSPLHF. The chain couples TRBV2 to TRBJ1-6; 10 bases line up with TRBD1. Unmatched junction bases numbered 2, after V lost 3 bases and J lost 6 bases. There are 15 residues in the CDR3. Germline V lookup: CDR1 SNHLY, CDR2 FYNNEI.

Notes on this clonotype: Germline and junction disagree at one end, which may indicate a read error. The V call is TRBV4-1, the J call TRBJ2-1; D is undetermined. The CDR3 loop spans 15 amino acids. The V gene's germline CDR1 is MGHRA and CDR2 YSYEKL. The CDR3 DNA is TGCGCCAGCAGCCCCGCTGATGTCTCCTACAATGAGCAGGTCTTC. This gives the protein CASSPADVSYNEQVF.

The V and J genes are TRBV10-3 and TRBJ2-1; 8 nucleotides agree with TRBD2. Per germline, CDR1 ENHRY and CDR2 SYGVKD. The J segment lost 2 bases and the V segment lost 0 bases, leaving 6 bases of the junction unmatched. The CDR3 covers 17 residues. The CDR3 DNA sequence: TGTGCCATCAGTGAGTCCGGGCTAGCGGGCCCCTACAATGAGCAGTTCTTC. Protein product: CAISESGLAGPYNEQFF.

V and J are TRBV29-1 and TRBJ2-7; possibly TRBD1 or TRBD2 for D (5 bases each). Looked up from germline, CDR1 is SQVTM and CDR2 is ANQGSEA. V was pared by 7 bases and J by 0 bases, with 16 bases between. The CDR3 has 14 residues. CDR3 coding DNA: TGCAGCGCTGGAGGAAGGGGAAGCTCCTACGAGCAGTACTTC. Translating gives CSAGGRGSSYEQYF.

The chain has TRBV2 and TRBJ2-7; 10 bases are a match to TRBD2. Looked up from germline, CDR1 is SNHLY and CDR2 is FYNNEI. Losses at the gene ends were 6 bases for V and 5 bases for J; bases not matched to a gene: 10. There are 15 residues in the CDR3. CDR3 bases: TGTGCCAGCAGGGGGGGAGCGGGAGGGTTCAACGAGCAGTACTTC. Its protein is CASRGGAGGFNEQYF.

This clonotype was observed once. This chain uses TRBV19 with TRBJ2-7; 9 bases match TRBD2. Looked up from germline, CDR1 is LNHDA and CDR2 is SQIVND (reference sequence). CDR3 size: 15 residues. With V trimmed by 7 bases and J by 3 bases, 10 bases remained unmatched. DNA of the CDR3: TGTGCCAGTACCAATGGGGCTAGCGGGAACTACGAGCAGTACTTC. Translation gives CASTNGASGNYEQYF.

This clonotype was observed once. A much more abundant neighbour one base away suggests this may be a read error. This rearrangement joins TRBV20-1 to TRBJ2-6; no firm D call. Germline V gene data show CDR1 as DFQATT and CDR2 as SNEGSKA (reference sequence). Trimming took off 1 base at V and 1 base at J, with 5 bases between the two ends. The CDR3 spans 14 residues. CDR3 DNA: TGCAGTGCTAGAGGGGAATCTGGGGCCAACGTCCTGACTTTC. Its protein is CSARGESGANVLTF.

Remarks on this clonotype: Because it lacks the conserved phenylalanine or tryptophan at the end, this CDR3 is likely a read error. The DNA is omitted, as the CDR3 cannot be located on it reliably, and the CDR3 follows TCRdb's listing. CDR3 in amino acids: CASSQEWGLAGN. V usage is TRBV14 and J usage is TRBJ2-1; whether TRBD2, the table's D call, matches the DNA was not checked. Germline CDR1 reads SGHDN; CDR2 reads FVKESK. 12 amino acids form the CDR3, both terminal residues included.

This rearrangement joins TRBV11-2 to TRBJ1-2; TRBD1 is a possible D gene (6 bases). Trimming stripped 6 bases from V and 4 bases from J, with 12 bases between. The length of the CDR3 is 13 residues. Germline values: CDR1 SGHAT, CDR2 FQNNGV. The CDR3 DNA sequence: TGTGCCAGCAGTGCTACAGGGATCTATGGCTACACCTTC. It translates to CASSATGIYGYTF.

This clonotype has ten or more counts. The rearrangement uses TRBV4-1 and TRBJ1-1; the D gene is possibly TRBD1 (5 bases). Trimming removed 2 bases at V and 7 bases at J, with 8 bases between. The CDR3 has 12 residues. Per the germline V gene, CDR1 is MGHRA and CDR2 is YSYEKL. CDR3 nucleotides: TGCGCCAGCAGCCAACCTACAGGTGAAGCTTTCTTT. Translated, it gives CASSQPTGEAFF.

This chain joins TRBV20-1 and TRBJ1-4, with a tentative D call TRBD1 (5 bases). V lost 5 bases to trimming and J lost 0 bases, with 7 bases between them. The germline CDR1 and CDR2 sequences are DFQATT and SNEGSKA (reference sequence). This CDR3 has 13 amino acids. The CDR3 region has the DNA TGCAGTGCTGGAGGGGCAACTAATGAAAAACTGTTTTTT. It encodes CSAGGATNEKLFF.